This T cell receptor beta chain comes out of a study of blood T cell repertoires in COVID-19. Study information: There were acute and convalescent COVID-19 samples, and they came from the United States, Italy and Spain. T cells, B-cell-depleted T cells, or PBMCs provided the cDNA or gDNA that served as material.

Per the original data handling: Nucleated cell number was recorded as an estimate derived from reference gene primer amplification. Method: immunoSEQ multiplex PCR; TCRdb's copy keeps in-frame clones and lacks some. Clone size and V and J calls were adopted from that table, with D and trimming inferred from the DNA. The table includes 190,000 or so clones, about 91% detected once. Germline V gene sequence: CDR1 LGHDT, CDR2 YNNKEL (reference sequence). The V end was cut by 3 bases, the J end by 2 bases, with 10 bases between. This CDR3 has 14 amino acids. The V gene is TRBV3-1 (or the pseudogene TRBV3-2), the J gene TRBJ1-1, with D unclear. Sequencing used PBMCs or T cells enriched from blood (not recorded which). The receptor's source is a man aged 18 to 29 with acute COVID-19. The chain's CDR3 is CASSQMATNTEAFF. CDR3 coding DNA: TGTGCCAGCAGCCAGATGGCCACAAACACTGAAGCTTTCTTT.